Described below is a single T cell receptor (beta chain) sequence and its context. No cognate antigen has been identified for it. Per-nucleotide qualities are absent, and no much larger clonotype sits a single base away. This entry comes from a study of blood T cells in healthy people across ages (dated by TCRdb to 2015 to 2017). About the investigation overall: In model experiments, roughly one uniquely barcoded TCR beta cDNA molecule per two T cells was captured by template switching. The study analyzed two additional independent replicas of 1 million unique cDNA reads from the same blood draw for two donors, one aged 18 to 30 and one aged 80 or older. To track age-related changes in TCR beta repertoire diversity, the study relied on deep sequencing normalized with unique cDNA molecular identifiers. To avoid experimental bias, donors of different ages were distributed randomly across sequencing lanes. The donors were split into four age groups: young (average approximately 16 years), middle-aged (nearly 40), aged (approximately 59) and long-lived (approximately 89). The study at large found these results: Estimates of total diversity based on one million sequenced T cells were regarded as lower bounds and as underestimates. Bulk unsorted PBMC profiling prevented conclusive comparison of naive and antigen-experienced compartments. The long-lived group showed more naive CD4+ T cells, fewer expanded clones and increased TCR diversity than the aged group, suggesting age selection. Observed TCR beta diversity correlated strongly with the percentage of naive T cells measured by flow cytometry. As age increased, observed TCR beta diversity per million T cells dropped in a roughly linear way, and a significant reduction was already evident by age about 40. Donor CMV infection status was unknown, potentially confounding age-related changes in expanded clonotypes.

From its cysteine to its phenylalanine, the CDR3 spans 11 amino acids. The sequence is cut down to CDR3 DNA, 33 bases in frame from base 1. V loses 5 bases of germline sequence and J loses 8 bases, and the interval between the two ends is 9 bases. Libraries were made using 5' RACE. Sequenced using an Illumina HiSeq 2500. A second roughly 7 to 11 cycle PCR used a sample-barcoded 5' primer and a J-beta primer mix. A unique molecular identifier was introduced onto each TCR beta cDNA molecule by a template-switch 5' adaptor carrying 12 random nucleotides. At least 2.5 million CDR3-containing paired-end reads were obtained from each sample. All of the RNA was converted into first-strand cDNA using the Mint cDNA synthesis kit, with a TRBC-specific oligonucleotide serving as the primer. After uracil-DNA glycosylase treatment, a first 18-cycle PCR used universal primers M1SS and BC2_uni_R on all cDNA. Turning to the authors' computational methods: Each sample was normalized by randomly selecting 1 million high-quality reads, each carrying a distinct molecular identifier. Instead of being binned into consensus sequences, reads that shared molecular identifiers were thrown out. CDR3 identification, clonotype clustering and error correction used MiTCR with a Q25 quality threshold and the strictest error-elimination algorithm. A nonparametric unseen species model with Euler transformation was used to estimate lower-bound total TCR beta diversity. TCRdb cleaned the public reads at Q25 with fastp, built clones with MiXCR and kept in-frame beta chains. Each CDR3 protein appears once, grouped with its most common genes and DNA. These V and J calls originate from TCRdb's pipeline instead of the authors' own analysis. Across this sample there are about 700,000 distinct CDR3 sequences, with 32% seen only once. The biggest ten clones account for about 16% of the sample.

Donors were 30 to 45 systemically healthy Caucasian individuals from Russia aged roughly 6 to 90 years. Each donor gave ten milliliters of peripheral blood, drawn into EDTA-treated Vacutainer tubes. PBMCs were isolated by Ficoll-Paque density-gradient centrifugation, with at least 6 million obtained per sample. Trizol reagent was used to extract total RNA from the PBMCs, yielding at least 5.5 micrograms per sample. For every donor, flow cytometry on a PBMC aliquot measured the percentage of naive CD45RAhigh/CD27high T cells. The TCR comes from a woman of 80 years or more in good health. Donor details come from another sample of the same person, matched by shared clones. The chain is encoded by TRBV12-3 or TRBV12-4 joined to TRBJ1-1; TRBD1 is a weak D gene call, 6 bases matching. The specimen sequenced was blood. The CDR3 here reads CASSPGVEAFF. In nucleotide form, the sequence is TGTGCCAGCAGTCCAGGGGTAGAAGCTTTCTTT.